This T cell receptor (beta chain) was profiled in a study of blood T cell repertoires in COVID-19. The overall study: Acute and convalescent COVID-19 specimens originated in the United States, Italy and Spain. In each case, the material was cDNA or gDNA derived from T cells, B-cell-depleted T cells, or PBMCs.

Profiled with immunoSEQ multiplex PCR; TCRdb holds only in-frame clones, not every one. The sample lists approximately 170,000 clones; 93% were seen once. V was clipped by 1 base and J by 4 bases, with 10 bases between them. Germline V gives CDR1 LNHDA, CDR2 SQIVND (reference sequence). This CDR3 is built from 14 residues. A single count supports this clone. Specimen: peripheral blood. The V gene is TRBV19, the J gene TRBJ1-2; D gene unclear. The sequence came from a woman aged 60-70 years with COVID-19, enrolled during active disease. The CDR3 nucleotides read TGTGCCAGTAGTATAGGCGCCCAAACCTATGGCTACACCTTC. It yields the protein CASSIGAQTYGYTF.